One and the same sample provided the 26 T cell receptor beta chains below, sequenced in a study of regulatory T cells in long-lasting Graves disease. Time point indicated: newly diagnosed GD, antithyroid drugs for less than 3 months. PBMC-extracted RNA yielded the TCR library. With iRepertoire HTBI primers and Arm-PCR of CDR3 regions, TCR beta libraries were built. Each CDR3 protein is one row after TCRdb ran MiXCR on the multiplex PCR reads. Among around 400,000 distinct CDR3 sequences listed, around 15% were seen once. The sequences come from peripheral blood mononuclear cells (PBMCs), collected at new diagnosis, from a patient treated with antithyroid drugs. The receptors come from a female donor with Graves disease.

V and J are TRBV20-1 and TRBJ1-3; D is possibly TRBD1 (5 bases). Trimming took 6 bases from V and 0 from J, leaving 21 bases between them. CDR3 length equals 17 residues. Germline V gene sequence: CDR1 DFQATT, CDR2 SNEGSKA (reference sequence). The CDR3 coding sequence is TGCAGTGCGATGGGGCTGTCGGAACCAAGCTCTGGAAACACCATATATTTT. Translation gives CSAMGLSEPSSGNTIYF.

The CDR3 sequence: CASSVGMAPGTDTQYF. DNA of the CDR3: TGTGCCAGCAGCGTAGGTATGGCTCCGGGCACAGATACGCAGTATTTT. The genes are TRBV9 and TRBJ2-3; no firm D call. Trimming shortened V by 0 bases and J by 1 base, and 12 bases separated the two germline ends. The CDR3 is 16 amino acids. Looked up from germline, CDR1 is SGDLS and CDR2 is YYNGEE.

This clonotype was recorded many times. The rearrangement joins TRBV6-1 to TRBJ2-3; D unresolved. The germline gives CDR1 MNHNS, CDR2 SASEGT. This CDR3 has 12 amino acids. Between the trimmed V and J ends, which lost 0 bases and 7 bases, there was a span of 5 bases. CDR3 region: CASSEALNTQYF. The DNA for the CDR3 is TGTGCCAGCAGTGAAGCGCTCAATACGCAGTATTTT.

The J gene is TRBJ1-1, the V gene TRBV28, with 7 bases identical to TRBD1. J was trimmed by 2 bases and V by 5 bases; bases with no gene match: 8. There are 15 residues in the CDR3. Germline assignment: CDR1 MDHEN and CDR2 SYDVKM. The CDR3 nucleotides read TGTGCCAGCAGTCTCGGGACAGAACTAAACACTGAAGCTTTCTTT. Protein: CASSLGTELNTEAFF.

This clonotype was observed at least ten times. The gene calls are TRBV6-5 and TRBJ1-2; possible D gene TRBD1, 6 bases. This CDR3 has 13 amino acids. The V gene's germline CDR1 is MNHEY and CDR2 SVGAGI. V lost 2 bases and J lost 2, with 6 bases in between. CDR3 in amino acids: CASSYDRNYGYTF. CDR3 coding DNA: TGTGCCAGCAGTTACGACAGGAACTATGGCTACACCTTC.

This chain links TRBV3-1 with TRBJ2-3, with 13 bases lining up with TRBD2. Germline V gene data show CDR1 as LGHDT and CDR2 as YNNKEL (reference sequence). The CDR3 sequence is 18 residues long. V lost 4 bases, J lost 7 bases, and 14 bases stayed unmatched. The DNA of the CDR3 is TGTGCCAGCAGCCGAGGCGAGCTTACTAGCGGGGGGGCTAATACGCAGTATTTT. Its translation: CASSRGELTSGGANTQYF.

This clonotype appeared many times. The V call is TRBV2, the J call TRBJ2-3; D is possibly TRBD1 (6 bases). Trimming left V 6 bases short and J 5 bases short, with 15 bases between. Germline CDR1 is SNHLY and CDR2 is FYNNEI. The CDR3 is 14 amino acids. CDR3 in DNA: TGTGCCAGCAGCCCCGGGATAGGGGGAGATACGCAGTATTTT. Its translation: CASSPGIGGDTQYF.

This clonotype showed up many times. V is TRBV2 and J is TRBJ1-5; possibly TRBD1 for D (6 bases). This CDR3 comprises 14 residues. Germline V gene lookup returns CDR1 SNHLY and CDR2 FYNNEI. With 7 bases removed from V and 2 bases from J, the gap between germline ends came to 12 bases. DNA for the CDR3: TGTGCCAGCACTCAGGGGAGCGGCAATCAGCCCCAGCATTTT. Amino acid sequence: CASTQGSGNQPQHF.

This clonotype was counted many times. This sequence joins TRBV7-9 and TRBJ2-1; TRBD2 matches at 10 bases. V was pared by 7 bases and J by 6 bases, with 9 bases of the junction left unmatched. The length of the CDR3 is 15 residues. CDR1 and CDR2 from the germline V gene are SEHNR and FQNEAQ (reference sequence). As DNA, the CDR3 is TGTGCCAGCACCCCAGTACTAGCGGGGACCAATGAGCAGTTCTTC. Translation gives CASTPVLAGTNEQFF.

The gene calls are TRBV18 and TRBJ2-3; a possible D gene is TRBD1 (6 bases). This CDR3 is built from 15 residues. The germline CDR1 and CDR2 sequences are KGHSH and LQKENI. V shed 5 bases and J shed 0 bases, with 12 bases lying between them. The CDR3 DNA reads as TGTGCCAGCTCATCCCGACAGGTTAGCACAGATACGCAGTATTTT. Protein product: CASSSRQVSTDTQYF.

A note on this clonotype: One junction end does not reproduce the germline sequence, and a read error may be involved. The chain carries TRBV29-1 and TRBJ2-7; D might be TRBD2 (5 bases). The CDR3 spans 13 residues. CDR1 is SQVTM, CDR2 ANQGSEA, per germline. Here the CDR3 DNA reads TGCAGCGTTAAAGAGGGCAAGGCCTACGAGCAGTACTTC. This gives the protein CSVKEGKAYEQYF.

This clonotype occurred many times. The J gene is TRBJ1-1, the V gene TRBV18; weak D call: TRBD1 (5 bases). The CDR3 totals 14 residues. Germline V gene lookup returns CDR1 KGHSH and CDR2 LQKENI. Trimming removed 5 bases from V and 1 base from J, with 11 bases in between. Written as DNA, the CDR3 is TGTGCCAGCTCAGAGGGACGGAGGAACACTGAAGCTTTCTTT. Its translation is CASSEGRRNTEAFF.

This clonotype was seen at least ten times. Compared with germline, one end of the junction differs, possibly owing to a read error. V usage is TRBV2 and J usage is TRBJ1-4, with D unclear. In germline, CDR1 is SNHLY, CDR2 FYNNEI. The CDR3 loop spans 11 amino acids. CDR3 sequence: CTSKQNEKLFF. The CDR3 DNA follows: TGTACCAGCAAACAAAATGAAAAACTGTTTTTT.

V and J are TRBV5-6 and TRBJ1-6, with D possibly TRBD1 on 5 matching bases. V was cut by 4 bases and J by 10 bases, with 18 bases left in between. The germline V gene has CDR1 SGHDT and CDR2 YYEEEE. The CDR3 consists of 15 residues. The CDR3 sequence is CASSPTAGRASPLHF. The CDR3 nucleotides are TGTGCCAGCAGCCCTACGGCAGGGCGCGCCTCACCCCTCCACTTT.

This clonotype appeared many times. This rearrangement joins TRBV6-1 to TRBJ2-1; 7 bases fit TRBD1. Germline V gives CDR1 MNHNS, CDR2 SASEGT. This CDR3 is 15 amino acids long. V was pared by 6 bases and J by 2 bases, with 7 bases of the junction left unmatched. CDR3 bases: TGTGCCAGCAGCAAACGGACAGGCCCCTACAATGAGCAGTTCTTC. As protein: CASSKRTGPYNEQFF.

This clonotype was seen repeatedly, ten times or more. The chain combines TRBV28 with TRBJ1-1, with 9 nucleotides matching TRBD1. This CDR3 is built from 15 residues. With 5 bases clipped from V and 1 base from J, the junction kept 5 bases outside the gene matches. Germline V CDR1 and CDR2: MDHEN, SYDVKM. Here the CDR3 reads CASSPTDRGNTEAFF. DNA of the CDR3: TGTGCCAGCAGTCCTACGGACAGGGGGAACACTGAAGCTTTCTTT. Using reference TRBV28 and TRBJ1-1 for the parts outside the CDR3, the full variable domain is DVKVTQSSRYLVKRTGEKVFLECVQDMDHENMFWYRQDPGLGLRLIYFSYDVKMKEKGDIPEGYSVSREKKERFSLILESASTNQTSMYLCASSPTDRGNTEAFFGQGTRLTVV.

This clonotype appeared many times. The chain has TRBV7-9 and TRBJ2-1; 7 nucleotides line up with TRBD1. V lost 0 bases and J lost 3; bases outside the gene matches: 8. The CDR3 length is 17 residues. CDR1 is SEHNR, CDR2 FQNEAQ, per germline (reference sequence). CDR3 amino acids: CASSLARDSFNYNEQFF. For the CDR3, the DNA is TGTGCCAGCAGCTTAGCCCGGGACAGCTTTAACTACAATGAGCAGTTCTTC.

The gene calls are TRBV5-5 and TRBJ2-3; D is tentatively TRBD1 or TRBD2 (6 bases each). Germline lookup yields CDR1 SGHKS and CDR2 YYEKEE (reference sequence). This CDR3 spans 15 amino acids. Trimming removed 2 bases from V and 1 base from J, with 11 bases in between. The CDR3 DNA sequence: TGTGCCAGCAGCTTATCGGGGGCTGGCACAGATACGCAGTATTTT. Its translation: CASSLSGAGTDTQYF.

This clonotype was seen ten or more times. CDR3 nucleotide sequence: TGTGCCAGCAGTACCCTTCCCGGGGGCTTCTACGAGCAGTACTTC. Translated, it gives CASSTLPGGFYEQYF. The genes are TRBV27 and TRBJ2-7; possibly TRBD1 or TRBD2 for D (6 bases each). Per germline, CDR1 MNHEY and CDR2 SMNVEV (reference sequence). The CDR3 is made up of 15 amino acids. Trimming shortened V by 5 bases and J by 3 bases, and 17 bases separated the two germline ends.

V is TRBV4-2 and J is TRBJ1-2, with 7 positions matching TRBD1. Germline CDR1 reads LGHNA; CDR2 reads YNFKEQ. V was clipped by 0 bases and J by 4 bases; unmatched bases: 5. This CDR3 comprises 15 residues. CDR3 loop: CASSQESGTAYGYTF. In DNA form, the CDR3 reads TGTGCCAGCAGCCAAGAATCCGGGACAGCCTATGGCTACACCTTC.

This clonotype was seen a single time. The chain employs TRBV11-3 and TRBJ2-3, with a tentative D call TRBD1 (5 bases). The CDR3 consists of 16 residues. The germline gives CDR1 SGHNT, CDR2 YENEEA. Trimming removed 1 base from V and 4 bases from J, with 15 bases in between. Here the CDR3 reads CASSLGGGGLADTQYF. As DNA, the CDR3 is TGTGCCAGCAGCTTAGGGGGCGGCGGTTTGGCAGATACGCAGTATTTT.

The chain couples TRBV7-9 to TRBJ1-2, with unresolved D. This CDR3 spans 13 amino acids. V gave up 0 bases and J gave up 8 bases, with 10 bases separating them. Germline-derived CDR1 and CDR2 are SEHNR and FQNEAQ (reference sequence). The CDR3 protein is CASSLAVTQGYTF. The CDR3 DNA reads TGTGCCAGCAGCTTAGCGGTAACACAAGGCTACACCTTC. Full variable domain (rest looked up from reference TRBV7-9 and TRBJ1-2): DTGVSQNPRHKITKRGQNVTFRCDPISEHNRLYWYRQTLGQGPEFLTYFQNEAQLEKSRLLSDRFSAERPKGSFSTLEIQRTEQGDSAMYLCASSLAVTQGYTFGSGTRLTVV.

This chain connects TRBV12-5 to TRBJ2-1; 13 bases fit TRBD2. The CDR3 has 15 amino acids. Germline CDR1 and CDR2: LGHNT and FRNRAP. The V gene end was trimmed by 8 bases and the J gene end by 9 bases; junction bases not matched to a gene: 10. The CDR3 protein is CASSSGLAGAVEQFF. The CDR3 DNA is TGTGCTAGTTCCAGTGGACTAGCGGGAGCCGTTGAGCAGTTCTTC.

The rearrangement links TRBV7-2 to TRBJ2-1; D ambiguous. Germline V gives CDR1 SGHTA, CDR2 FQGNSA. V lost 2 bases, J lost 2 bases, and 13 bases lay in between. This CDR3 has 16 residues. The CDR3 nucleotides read TGTGCCAGCAGCTTAAGCCTGAGATCCCCCTACAATGAGCAGTTCTTC. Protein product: CASSLSLRSPYNEQFF. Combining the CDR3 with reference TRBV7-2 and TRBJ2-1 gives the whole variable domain GAGVSQSPSNKVTEKGKDVELRCDPISGHTALYWYRQSLGQGLEFLIYFQGNSAPDKSGLPSDRFSAERTGGSVSTLTIQRTQQEDSAVYLCASSLSLRSPYNEQFFGPGTRLTVL.

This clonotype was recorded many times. CDR3 region: CASSQRTSGGVEQFF. DNA of the CDR3: TGTGCCAGCAGCCAAAGGACTAGCGGGGGAGTTGAGCAGTTCTTC. This chain joins TRBV3-1 and TRBJ2-1, with TRBD2 identical over 13 bases. Germline trimming cut 2 bases from V and 9 bases from J; bases unmatched to any gene: 4. Germline V lookup: CDR1 LGHDT, CDR2 YNNKEL (reference sequence). This CDR3 region has 15 residues.

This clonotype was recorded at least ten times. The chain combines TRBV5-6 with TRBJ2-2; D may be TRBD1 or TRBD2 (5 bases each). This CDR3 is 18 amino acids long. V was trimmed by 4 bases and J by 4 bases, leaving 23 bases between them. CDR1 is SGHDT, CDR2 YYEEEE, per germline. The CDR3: CASSPRPGTRGVTGELFF. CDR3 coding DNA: TGTGCCAGCAGCCCACGACCCGGGACCCGAGGGGTCACCGGGGAGCTGTTTTTT.